The 25 T cell receptor beta chains in this list originate from one sample, sequenced in a study of vaccination and CD4 T cells after COVID-19. The study sequenced cultured CD4+ T cell DNA using the Oncomine TCR Beta short-read assay. TCRdb analysed the PCR reads with MiXCR anew, one entry per CDR3 protein. The data show approximately 20,000 distinct CDR3 sequences, more than 20% seen once. These TCRs are of unknown antigen specificity. The sample's treatment: approximately 9-day PBMC culture with coronavirus spike peptide pools or control peptides (ViraFEST assay). Sequencing input: cultured CD4+ T cells from blood. These receptors all come from a human donor with COVID-19.

This clonotype was observed a few times. This rearrangement joins TRBV21-1 to TRBJ2-7; no DNA check was done on the table's D call, TRBD1. TRBV21-1 is a recognized pseudogene. CDR3 length: 15 amino acids. CDR3 protein: CASSSSGTGSYEQYF. CDR3 nucleotide sequence: TGTGCCAGCAGCTCCTCCGGGACAGGCTCCTACGAGCAGTACTTC.

V usage is TRBV19 and J usage is TRBJ2-3; 9 positions agree with TRBD1. CDR1 is LNHDA and CDR2 is SQIVND in the germline V gene (reference sequence). V shed 6 bases and J 4 bases; nucleotides not matched to a gene: 2. This CDR3 has 13 residues. The CDR3 here is CASRRTGADTQYF. The CDR3 nucleotides read TGTGCCAGTAGACGGACAGGGGCAGATACGCAGTATTTT. Combining the CDR3 with reference TRBV19 and TRBJ2-3 gives the whole variable domain DGGITQSPKYLFRKEGQNVTLSCEQNLNHDAMYWYRQDPGQGLRLIYYSQIVNDFQKGDIAEGYSVSREKKESFPLTVTSAQKNPTAFYLCASRRTGADTQYFGPGTRLTVL.

This clonotype has only a few counts. In DNA, the CDR3 is TGTGCCAGCAGTTTAGCTGAATACAATGAGCAGTTCTTC. Its translation is CASSLAEYNEQFF. The chain joins TRBV12-3 or TRBV12-4 to TRBJ2-1; D remains unclear. The CDR3 totals 13 residues. V was shortened by 0 bases and J by 4 bases, with 4 bases between the two germline ends.

This clonotype has only a few counts. The chain combines TRBV18 with TRBJ2-5; 9 bases agree with TRBD2. J was trimmed by 1 base and V by 1 base; bases with no gene match: 10. This CDR3 region has 18 residues. The germline CDR1 and CDR2 sequences are KGHSH and LQKENI. DNA of the CDR3: TGTGCCAGCTCACCACAAGGACTGGCTAGCGGGGCCCAAGAGACCCAGTACTTC. Translated, it gives CASSPQGLASGAQETQYF. Looking up the rest from reference TRBV18 and TRBJ2-5 gives the full variable domain: NAGVMQNPRHLVRRRGQEARLRCSPMKGHSHVYWYRQLPEEGLKFMVYLQKENIIDESGMPKERFSAEFPKEGPSILRIQQVVRGDSAAYFCASSPQGLASGAQETQYFGPGTRLLVL.

This clonotype was observed a few times. The CDR3 nucleotides are TGCGCCAGCAGCTTTTTGACAACAGGGGGTACAGGAGATACGCAGTATTTT. Translated, it gives CASSFLTTGGTGDTQYF. The gene calls are TRBV5-1 and TRBJ2-3; 8 nucleotides line up with TRBD1. The germline V gene encodes CDR1 SGHRS and CDR2 YFSETQ. V was pared by 2 bases and J by 5 bases, with 13 bases of the junction left unmatched. The CDR3 contains 17 residues.

In its sample, this clonotype was seen once. CDR3 loop: CASSLIGYEQYF. The CDR3 nucleotides are TGTGCCAGCAGTTTGATAGGCTACGAGCAGTACTTC. This chain uses TRBV12-3 or TRBV12-4 with TRBJ2-7; D call uncertain. The CDR3 consists of 12 residues. Trimming removed 3 bases at V and 3 bases at J, with 6 bases between.

The genes are TRBV14 and TRBJ2-7; the D gene could be TRBD1 or TRBD2 (5 bases each). From germline, CDR1 is SGHDN and CDR2 FVKESK. The CDR3 sequence is 14 residues long. V was shortened by 1 base and J by 4 bases, with 11 bases between the two germline ends. DNA for the CDR3: TGTGCCAGCAGCCAAGCGGGGCAGCGATACGAGCAGTACTTC. Translating it yields CASSQAGQRYEQYF.

The chain couples TRBV5-4 to TRBJ2-1; D not resolved. This CDR3 has 12 residues. Looked up from germline, CDR1 is SGHNT and CDR2 is YYREEE (reference sequence). V was cut by 4 bases and J by 4 bases, with 6 bases left in between. The DNA of the CDR3 is TGTGCCAGCAGCAAAGGGTACAATGAGCAGTTCTTC. Amino acid sequence: CASSKGYNEQFF.

This clonotype has just a few counts. V is TRBV14 and J is TRBJ2-5, with 8 positions matching TRBD1. The V gene end was trimmed by 0 bases and the J gene end by 5 bases; junction bases not matched to a gene: 2. CDR1 is SGHDN and CDR2 is FVKESK in the germline V gene. The CDR3 loop spans 14 amino acids. This chain's CDR3 is CASSQDYRGETQYF. CDR3 sequence (DNA): TGTGCCAGCAGCCAAGATTACAGGGGGGAGACCCAGTACTTC.

This clonotype was detected a few times. The V and J genes are TRBV20-1 and TRBJ1-1; D not certain. The CDR3 contains 15 residues. Trimming cost V 6 bases and J 4 bases, with 21 bases left between them. CDR1 and CDR2 (germline): DFQATT, SNEGSKA (reference sequence). CDR3 amino acids: CSASRGLGLGTEAFF. CDR3 nucleotide sequence: TGCAGTGCCAGCCGTGGGCTCGGGTTAGGCACTGAAGCTTTCTTT.

The chain joins TRBV12-3 or TRBV12-4 to TRBJ2-5; 10 nucleotides agree with TRBD2. This CDR3 spans 15 amino acids. J lost 1 base, V lost 5 bases, and 4 bases had no gene match. The CDR3 region is CASSRRTSGQETQYF. Written as DNA, the CDR3 is TGTGCCAGCAGTCGGCGGACTAGCGGCCAAGAGACCCAGTACTTC.

This clonotype has a single count. CDR3 in amino acids: CASSPNRNEQFF. DNA of the CDR3: TGTGCCAGCAGCCCGAACAGGAATGAGCAGTTCTTC. This rearrangement joins TRBV11-2 to TRBJ2-1; D perhaps matches TRBD1 (5 bases). In germline, CDR1 is SGHAT, CDR2 FQNNGV. Trimming took off 5 bases at V and 7 bases at J, with 9 bases between the two ends. The CDR3 length is 12 residues. Based on the CDR3 plus reference TRBV11-2 and TRBJ2-1, the full variable domain is EAGVAQSPRYKIIEKRQSVAFWCNPISGHATLYWYQQILGQGPKLLIQFQNNGVVDDSQLPKDRFSAERLKGVDSTLKIQPAKLEDSAVYLCASSPNRNEQFFGPGTRLTVL.

This clonotype was seen a few times. The chain recombines TRBV12-3 or TRBV12-4 with TRBJ1-1; a weak D match, TRBD1 (6 bases). V lost 5 bases to trimming and J lost 1 base, with 11 bases between them. CDR3 length: 14 residues. DNA of the CDR3: TGTGCCAGCAGTCGGGGGCCCGGGAACACTGAAGCTTTCTTT. Its translation: CASSRGPGNTEAFF.

The chain links TRBV6-4 to TRBJ2-1; 10 bases fit TRBD2. Germline loops: CDR1 MRHNA, CDR2 SNTAGT. This CDR3 comprises 14 residues. V lost 4 bases to trimming and J lost 6 bases; unmatched junction nucleotides: 3. The CDR3 here is CASSARLAGNEQFF. The CDR3 DNA is TGTGCCAGCAGTGCCCGACTAGCGGGCAATGAGCAGTTCTTC.

The genes are TRBV9 and TRBJ2-1, with D unclear. The CDR3 has 14 residues. V was clipped by 4 bases and J by 8 bases, with 16 bases between them. Germline lookup yields CDR1 SGDLS and CDR2 YYNGEE. CDR3 protein: CASSTRSTWDEQFF. The DNA of the CDR3 is TGTGCCAGCAGCACCCGATCTACGTGGGATGAGCAGTTCTTC.

The sample holds a few counts of this clonotype. The chain employs TRBV5-1 and TRBJ1-6; D is uncertain. CDR3 length equals 14 residues. Germline lookup yields CDR1 SGHRS and CDR2 YFSETQ. V lost 0 bases and J lost 7, with 8 bases in between. CDR3 loop: CASSLGTGNSPLHF. CDR3 bases: TGCGCCAGCAGCTTGGGGACGGGAAATTCACCCCTCCACTTT.

The chain links TRBV27 to TRBJ1-1; no reliable D call. The V end lost 5 bases, the J end lost 1 base, and 11 bases lay between the germline ends. This CDR3 comprises 14 residues. Germline CDR1 MNHEY, CDR2 SMNVEV (reference sequence). As DNA, the CDR3 is TGTGCCAGCAGTGTCGTGGGTGGGAACACTGAAGCTTTCTTT. It codes for CASSVVGGNTEAFF.

The chain uses TRBV25-1 and TRBJ2-7; 11 nucleotides agree with TRBD2. Germline CDR1 and CDR2: MGHDK and SYGVNS. The V and J ends lost 4 bases and 3 bases, in that order; junction bases with no gene match: 14. CDR3 length: 18 amino acids. The CDR3: CASSASSGGFPRDYEQYF. In DNA, the CDR3 is TGTGCCAGCAGTGCCTCTAGCGGGGGGTTTCCCCGAGACTACGAGCAGTACTTC.

This clonotype was detected a few times. The rearrangement joins TRBV6-2 or TRBV6-3 to TRBJ2-3; tentatively, D is TRBD1 or TRBD2 (6 bases each). There are 15 residues in the CDR3. Germline lookup yields CDR1 MNHEY and CDR2 SVGEGT. Trimming left V 8 bases short and J 3 bases short, with 18 bases between. CDR3 amino acids: CASSFDGGRTDTQYF. DNA of the CDR3: TGTGCCAGCTCCTTCGATGGGGGGCGTACAGATACGCAGTATTTT.

The J gene is TRBJ2-6, the V gene TRBV20-1, with D perhaps TRBD1 or TRBD2 (5 bases each). The V gene's germline CDR1 is DFQATT and CDR2 SNEGSKA (reference sequence). The CDR3 has 15 residues. Trimming cost V 0 bases and J 4 bases, with 10 bases left between them. CDR3 DNA: TGCAGTGCTAGAGATATAGGGACCGGGGCCAACGTCCTGACTTTC. It is translated as CSARDIGTGANVLTF.

The table lists this clonotype with a few counts. V usage is TRBV5-4 and J usage is TRBJ2-1, with 8 positions matching TRBD1. Germline V gene lookup returns CDR1 SGHNT and CDR2 YYREEE (reference sequence). This CDR3 comprises 15 residues. Losses at the gene ends were 4 bases for V and 2 bases for J; bases not matched to a gene: 5. The CDR3 sequence: CASSRTGNPYNEQFF. The CDR3, as DNA: TGTGCCAGCAGCCGGACAGGGAACCCCTACAATGAGCAGTTCTTC.

The rearrangement uses TRBV6-1 and TRBJ2-3, with 7 bases aligning to TRBD2. The ends lost 4 bases at V and 4 bases at J; junction bases unmatched: 5. The CDR3 has 14 residues. Germline V lookup: CDR1 MNHNS, CDR2 SASEGT. The CDR3 loop reads CASSGRGGSDTQYF. CDR3 in DNA: TGTGCCAGCAGTGGTCGCGGGGGATCAGATACGCAGTATTTT.

This clonotype was detected a few times. J is TRBJ1-1 and V is TRBV19; no reliable D call. CDR3 length equals 14 residues. Germline V gene lookup returns CDR1 LNHDA and CDR2 SQIVND (reference sequence). V was cut by 7 bases and J by 1 base, with 13 bases left in between. The CDR3 nucleotides read TGTGCCAGTACCCCGATTGCAGAGAACACTGAAGCTTTCTTT. It yields the protein CASTPIAENTEAFF.

The rearrangement uses TRBV2 and TRBJ2-5; D may correspond to TRBD1 or TRBD2 (6 bases each). Between the trimmed V and J ends, which lost 6 bases and 5 bases, there was a span of 13 bases. The CDR3 runs 13 residues. Germline V gives CDR1 SNHLY, CDR2 FYNNEI. The CDR3 bases are TGTGCCAGCAGAGGGGGGTTAACTGAGACCCAGTACTTC. This codes for CASRGGLTETQYF.

This rearrangement joins TRBV7-2 to TRBJ1-1, with 9 positions matching TRBD1. J lost 5 bases, V lost 5 bases, and 6 bases had no gene match. Looked up from germline, CDR1 is SGHTA and CDR2 is FQGNSA. This CDR3 region has 14 residues. For the CDR3, the DNA is TGTGCCAGCAGCCCCGCGGACAGGGGTACTGAAGCTTTCTTT. This encodes CASSPADRGTEAFF.